This is a list of T cell receptor beta chains from one sample in a study of CD8 T cells in Susac syndrome. TCRdb re-analysed the immunoSEQ multiplex PCR reads in MiXCR, keeping a single row per CDR3 protein. The sample yields 75,000 to 100,000 distinct CDR3 sequences, nearly 95% seen once. Sequencing was done on a sample of CD8+ T cells from PBMCs. The receptors were gathered from a human donor with Susac syndrome. CDR3s include the opening cysteine and the closing phenylalanine or tryptophan. A D gene is named only where the DNA matches it firmly. The size entry is marked missing in some rows and otherwise reads once, few, many or a size class.

TRBD2	TRBJ2-7	TRBV6-4	-	TGTGCCAGCAGTGACTCTGCTAGCGGGAGGACGTCCTACGAGCAGTACTTC	CASSDSASGRTSYEQYF
TRBD1	TRBJ1-2	TRBV7-9	-	TGTGCCAGCAGACTGACAGGGGGAGGCTACACCTTC	CASRLTGGGYTF
-	TRBJ1-4	TRBV25-1	-	TGTGCCAGCAGTGAATTGAGCTTGGGGGGGAATGAAAAACTGTTTTTT	CASSELSLGGNEKLFF
-	TRBJ2-1	TRBV6-2/TRBV6-3	-	TGTGCCAGCAGTTACTCGCGGGACCCCAATGAGCAGTTCTTC	CASSYSRDPNEQFF
TRBD2	TRBJ2-1	TRBV19	-	TGTGCCAGCCAGAGAGGACTAGCGGGATCGGAGGAGCAGTTCTTC	CASQRGLAGSEEQFF
-	TRBJ1-2	TRBV18	-	TGTGCCAGCTCACCACCGGGACGGGACACCCTGGCTGCCTATGGCTACACCTTC	CASSPPGRDTLAAYGYTF
-	TRBJ2-7	TRBV12-3/TRBV12-4	-	TGTGCCAGCAGTTTTGTCTCCTACGAGCAGTACTTC	CASSFVSYEQYF
-	TRBJ1-1	TRBV11-2	-	TGTGCCAGCAGCTTAGACAGCACTGAAGCTTTCTTT	CASSLDSTEAFF
-	TRBJ1-1	TRBV19	-	TGTGCCAGTAATTTCGCCAGGGGCACTGAAGCTTTCTTT	CASNFARGTEAFF
-	TRBJ2-6	TRBV7-9	once	TGTGCCAGCAGCTTATTAGGAAGCTCTGGGGCCAACGTCCTGACTTTC	CASSLLGSSGANVLTF
-	TRBJ2-7	TRBV27	-	TGTGCCAGCAGGTATCAAGTAGCCTACGAGCAGTACTTC	CASRYQVAYEQYF
-	TRBJ1-2	TRBV7-9	-	TGTGCCACGCACTGGGGTGACGCCTATGGCTACACCTTC	CATHWGDAYGYTF
-	TRBJ2-7	TRBV6-5	-	TGTGCCAGCAGTTCCCAGCCGGGTTCCTACGAGCAGTACTTC	CASSSQPGSYEQYF
-	TRBJ2-1	TRBV6-2/TRBV6-3	few	TGTGCCAGCAGTTACTCCAATGAGCAGTTCTTC	CASSYSNEQFF
-	TRBJ2-5	TRBV12-3/TRBV12-4	-	TGTGCCAGCAGTCTACGGGCAGGGGCTTTCCAAGAGACCCAGTACTTC	CASSLRAGAFQETQYF
TRBD1	TRBJ2-7	TRBV4-2	-	TGTGCCAGCAGCCAAGCGGTGGGACAGGGGGCCTACGAGCAGTACTTC	CASSQAVGQGAYEQYF
-	TRBJ1-5	TRBV30	-	TGTGCCTGGAGTGGGTTAGGCCAGCCCAATCAGCCCCAGCATTTT	CAWSGLGQPNQPQHF
-	TRBJ2-1	TRBV27	-	TGTGCCAGCAGTTTAACCCTCCCACCAAGCTCCTACAATGAGCAGTTCTTC	CASSLTLPPSSYNEQFF
-	TRBJ2-5	TRBV28	-	TGTGCCAGCAGGGTTCAAGAGACCCAGTACTTC	CASRVQETQYF
TRBD1	TRBJ1-2	TRBV12-3/TRBV12-4	-	TGTGCCAGCAGTCCCGGGACAGGGTATGGCTACACCTTC	CASSPGTGYGYTF
-	TRBJ1-2	TRBV30	-	TGTGCCTGGGACGGGGGGAGGGATGGCTACACCTTC	CAWDGGRDGYTF
-	TRBJ1-3	TRBV7-8	-	TGTGCCAGCAGCCCAGGACTTAACTCTGGAAACACCATATATTTT	CASSPGLNSGNTIYF
-	TRBJ1-5	TRBV20-1	-	TGCAGTGCTAGAGATATCACAGGGATGGCGGGCAATCAGCCCCAGCATTTT	CSARDITGMAGNQPQHF
-	TRBJ2-7	TRBV29-1	once	TGCAGCGTTGTAGGGGGGAGGGAGGTTACCTACGAGCAGTACTTC	CSVVGGREVTYEQYF
-	TRBJ2-1	TRBV7-8	-	TGTGCCAGCAGCTTAGCCCTGCGCAATGAGCAGTTCTTC	CASSLALRNEQFF
-	TRBJ2-2	TRBV30	-	TGTGCCTGGAGTGTACTGGACACCGGGGAGCTGTTTTTT	CAWSVLDTGELFF
TRBD2	TRBJ2-1	TRBV24-1	-	TGTGCCACTCGGGGTAGCGGGAGCCATGAGCAGTTCTTC	CATRGSGSHEQFF
-	TRBJ2-5	TRBV5-8	-	TGTGCCAGCAGCGAACCCCTTATTCTCGAGACCCAGTACTTC	CASSEPLILETQYF
-	TRBJ1-4	TRBV29-1	-	TGCAGCGCCGAAGGGGAGAGAGATGAAAAACTGTTTTTT	CSAEGERDEKLFF
TRBD2	TRBJ2-7	TRBV28	-	TGTGGGACGGGAGGGCCGAAATACGAGCAGTACTTC	CGTGGPKYEQYF
-	TRBJ2-3	TRBV5-6	-	TGTGCCAGCAGCTTGGCTTCGGCAGATACGCAGTATTTT	CASSLASADTQYF
-	TRBJ2-7	TRBV4-3	-	TGCGCCAGCAGCCAAGATAAGACGCCTCCTTCCTACGAGCAGTACTTC	CASSQDKTPPSYEQYF
-	TRBJ2-1	TRBV27	-	TGTGCCAGCAGTTTAAGTGTCTACAATGAGCAGTTCTTC	CASSLSVYNEQFF
-	TRBJ2-7	TRBV29-1	-	TGCAGCGTTTCGCTGGCGAAAGTGAGCTCCTACGAGCAGTACTTC	CSVSLAKVSSYEQYF
TRBD1	TRBJ1-6	TRBV7-9	-	TGTGCCAGCAGCGACAGGACAGGAGCGAATTCACCCCTCCACTTT	CASSDRTGANSPLHF
-	TRBJ2-1	TRBV28	-	TGTGCCAGCACCCTATTATTGGGGAATGAGCAGTTCTTC	CASTLLLGNEQFF
-	TRBJ2-1	TRBV27	-	TGTGCCAGCAGTTTAGCTAGCGAAGGCAATGAGCAGTTCTTC	CASSLASEGNEQFF
-	TRBJ1-2	TRBV27	-	TGTGCCAGCAGTCCACGTGAGGCCTATGGCTACACCTTC	CASSPREAYGYTF
TRBD1	TRBJ1-1	TRBV6-5	-	TGTGCCAGCAGTTTCCAGGACAGGGGGCTCACTGAAGCTTTCTTT	CASSFQDRGLTEAFF
TRBD2	TRBJ2-7	TRBV28	-	TGTGCCAGCAGTCCCCTTCTGCCGGGACTAGGGGTCTACGAGCAGTACTTC	CASSPLLPGLGVYEQYF
TRBD1	TRBJ2-1	TRBV5-6	-	TGTGCCAGCAGCCAAACGACAGGGGGGACCTACAATGAGCAGTTCTTC	CASSQTTGGTYNEQFF
TRBD1	TRBJ2-5	TRBV11-2	-	TGTGCCAGCAGCACCGCGACAGGGGTTGTCCAAGAGACCCAGTACTTC	CASSTATGVVQETQYF
-	TRBJ1-3	TRBV12-3/TRBV12-4	-	TGTGCCAGCTTGGAAACCATCTCTGGAAACACCATATATTTT	CASLETISGNTIYF
TRBD2	TRBJ2-7	TRBV15	-	TGTGCCACCAGCAGAGACCCCCCACTAGCGGGAGCAGACGAGCAGTACTTC	CATSRDPPLAGADEQYF
TRBD2	TRBJ2-7	TRBV19	-	TGTGCCAGTAGTTCCCGGGAGGGAAGCTACGAGCAGTACTTC	CASSSREGSYEQYF
-	TRBJ2-5	TRBV13	-	TGTGCCAGCAGCTTAGAGGGGGGGCGAGAGGCGGAAGGCCAAGAGACCCAGTACTTC	CASSLEGGREAEGQETQYF
-	TRBJ2-5	TRBV15	-	TGTGCCACCAGCGACCGACTTCAGGTTGGGGAGACCCAGTACTTC	CATSDRLQVGETQYF
-	TRBJ2-1	TRBV5-1	-	TGCGCCACCGCCGGCGGCAATGAGCAGTTCTTC	CATAGGNEQFF
-	TRBJ2-5	TRBV12-5	-	TGTGCTAGTGGTACAATCCTCAGGGGACAAGAGACCCAGTACTTC	CASGTILRGQETQYF
-	TRBJ2-4	TRBV7-9	-	TGTGCCAGCAGCTTAGGTCGAGAGTCGGAGTACTTC	CASSLGRESEYF
TRBD2	TRBJ2-2	TRBV19	-	TGTGCCAGTAGTACTAGCGGCGGGGAGCTGTTTTTT	CASSTSGGELFF
-	TRBJ2-4	TRBV4-1	-	TGCGCCAGCAGCCAAGATTTGCAACGGGAGTTTGGGGGGGCAGAAAACATTCAGTACTTC	CASSQDLQREFGGAENIQYF
-	TRBJ2-2	TRBV9	-	TGTGCCAGCAGCGTAGAGGGCACCGGGGAGCTGTTTTTT	CASSVEGTGELFF